The source of this T cell receptor (beta chain) is a study of shared clonotypes between healthy human individuals. The investigators split CD4+ cells into a CD45RA+ naive subset and a CD45RA-negative memory subset. Generated by immunoSEQ multiplex PCR, the TCRdb table keeps only in-frame clones and is missing some. This repertoire shows some 2,400,000 clones, approximately 95% found once; its top ten account for roughly 0.13%. This CDR3 comprises 14 residues. V lost 6 bases to trimming and J lost 6 bases, with 16 bases between them. Germline lookup yields CDR1 SGHNT and CDR2 YYREEE (reference sequence).

This TCR was recovered from a man between 18 and 29 years old in good health. The rearrangement links TRBV5-4 to TRBJ2-1; D ambiguous. The specimen was naive CD4+ T cells sorted from blood. Subset: CD45RA+ positively selected. CDR3 bases: TGTGCCAGCACCCCTCTGGGTGCCTCCAATGAGCAGTTCTTC. Translating gives CASTPLGASNEQFF.